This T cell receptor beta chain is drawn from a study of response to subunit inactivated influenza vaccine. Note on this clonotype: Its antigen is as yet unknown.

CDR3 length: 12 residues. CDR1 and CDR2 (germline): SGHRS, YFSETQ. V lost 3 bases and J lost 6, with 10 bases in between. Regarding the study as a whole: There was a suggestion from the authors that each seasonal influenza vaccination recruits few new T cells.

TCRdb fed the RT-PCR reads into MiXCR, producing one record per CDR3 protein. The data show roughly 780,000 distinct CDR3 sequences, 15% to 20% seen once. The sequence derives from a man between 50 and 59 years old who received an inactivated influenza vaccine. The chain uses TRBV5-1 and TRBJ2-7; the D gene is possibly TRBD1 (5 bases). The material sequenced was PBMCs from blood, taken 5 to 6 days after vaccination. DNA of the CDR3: TGCGCCAGCAGCTCCCAGGGATCCGAGCAGTACTTC. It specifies CASSSQGSEQYF.